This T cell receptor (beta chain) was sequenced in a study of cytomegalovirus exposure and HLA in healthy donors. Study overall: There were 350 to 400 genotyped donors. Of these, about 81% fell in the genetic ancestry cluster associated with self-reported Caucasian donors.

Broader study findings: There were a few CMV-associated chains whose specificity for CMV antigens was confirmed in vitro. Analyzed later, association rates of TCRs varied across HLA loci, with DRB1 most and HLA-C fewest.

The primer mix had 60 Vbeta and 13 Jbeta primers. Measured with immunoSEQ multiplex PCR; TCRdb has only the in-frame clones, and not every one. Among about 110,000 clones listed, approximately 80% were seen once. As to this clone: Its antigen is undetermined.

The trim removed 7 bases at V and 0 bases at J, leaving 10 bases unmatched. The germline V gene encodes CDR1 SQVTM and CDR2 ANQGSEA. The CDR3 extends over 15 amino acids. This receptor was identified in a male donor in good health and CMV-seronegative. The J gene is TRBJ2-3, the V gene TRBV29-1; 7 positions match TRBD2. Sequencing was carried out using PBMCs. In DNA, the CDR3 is TGCAGCGCTGGGTGGGCTAGCGGCAGCACAGATACGCAGTATTTT. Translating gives CSAGWASGSTDTQYF.